The T cell receptor beta chain under discussion was sequenced for a study of T cell changes during pregnancy in multiple sclerosis. This CDR3 contains 18 residues. The germline V gene encodes CDR1 LGHNA and CDR2 YNFKEQ. Trimming took off 1 base at V and 0 bases at J, with 13 bases between the two ends. Assay used: immunoSEQ multiplex PCR; TCRdb lists only in-frame clones, some missing. The table includes about 12,000 clones, 84% detected once. The receptor was derived from a female donor in good health, enrolled as a control in a pregnancy study. Sequenced material: CD8+ T cells from peripheral blood mononuclear cells, taken after pregnancy. The chain recombines TRBV4-2 with TRBJ2-6, with D perhaps matching TRBD2 (6 bases). This CDR3 reads CASSQGEDPFSGANVLTF. CDR3 sequence (DNA): TGTGCCAGCAGCCAAGGGGAGGACCCATTCTCTGGGGCCAACGTCCTGACTTTC.